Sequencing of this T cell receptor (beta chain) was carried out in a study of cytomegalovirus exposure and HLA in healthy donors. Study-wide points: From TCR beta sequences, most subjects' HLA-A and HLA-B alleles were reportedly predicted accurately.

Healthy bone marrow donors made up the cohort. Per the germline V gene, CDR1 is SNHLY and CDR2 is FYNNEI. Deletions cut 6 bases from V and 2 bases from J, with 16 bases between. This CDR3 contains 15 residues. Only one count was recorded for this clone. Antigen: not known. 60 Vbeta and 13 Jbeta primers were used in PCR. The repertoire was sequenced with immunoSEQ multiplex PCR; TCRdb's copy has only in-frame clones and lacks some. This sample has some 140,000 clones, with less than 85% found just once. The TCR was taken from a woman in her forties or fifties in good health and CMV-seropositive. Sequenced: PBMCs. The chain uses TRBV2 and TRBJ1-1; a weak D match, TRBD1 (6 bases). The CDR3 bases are TGTGCCAGCAGCCCTCTAGGGGGGGGAAACACTGAAGCTTTCTTT. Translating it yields CASSPLGGGNTEAFF.